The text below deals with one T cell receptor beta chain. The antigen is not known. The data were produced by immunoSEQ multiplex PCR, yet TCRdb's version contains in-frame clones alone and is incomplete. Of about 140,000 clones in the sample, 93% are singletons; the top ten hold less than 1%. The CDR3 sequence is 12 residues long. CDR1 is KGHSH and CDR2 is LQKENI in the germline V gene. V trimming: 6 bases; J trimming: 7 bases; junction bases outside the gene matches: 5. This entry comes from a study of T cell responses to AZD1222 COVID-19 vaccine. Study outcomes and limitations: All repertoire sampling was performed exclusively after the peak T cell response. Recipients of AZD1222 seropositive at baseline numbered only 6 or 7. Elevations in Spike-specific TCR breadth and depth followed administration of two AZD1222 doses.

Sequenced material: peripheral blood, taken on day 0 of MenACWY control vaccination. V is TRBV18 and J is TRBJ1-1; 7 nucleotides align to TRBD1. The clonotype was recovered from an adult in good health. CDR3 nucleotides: TGTGCCAGCTCGTCCCGGGACAGTGAAGCTTTCTTT. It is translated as CASSSRDSEAFF.